What follows is one TCR beta chain and its context. Its specific antigen is unknown. Base qualities are not provided; no much larger clone lies one nucleotide away. Amplification of TCR beta CDR3 regions was carried out from RNA transcripts. The first round of RT-PCR for the TCR CDR3 was performed with the HTBI primer set and the Qiagen OneStep RT-PCR kit. The libraries were constructed in a second round of multiplex PCR and then size-selected and purified. Libraries were sequenced paired-end with 100 bp reads on an Illumina HiSeq2000. Turning to the authors' computational methods: Raw data were processed with SOAPnuke, discarding reads with adapters, uncalled bases, mean Phred below 15, or no exact constant-primer or identifier match. COPE v1.2.5 was used to merge high-quality paired reads, and clonotypes were defined as unique nucleotide sequences. MiTCR v1.1 was used to align clonotypes to the IMGT TRBV, TRBD and TRBJ reference segments. Only V-J combinations with frequency above 0.0001, covering roughly 99% of repertoires, were analysed. A TCS score was defined as the ratio between F50 (clonal expansion) and ExV (chaos), using BLOSUM62-based TCRdist between CDR3 peptides within each V-J. Welch's t-statistics and random forest reduced just over 500 V-J features to roughly 13, which were used in a naive Bayes classifier (R e1071). TCRdb itself trimmed the public reads at Q25 with fastp, ran MiXCR and retained productive beta chains. A single entry per CDR3 protein holds the most common genes and DNA from its merged rows. TCRdb, rather than the study authors, made the V and J calls. For this sample the table gives around 380,000 distinct CDR3 sequences, of which less than 15% were detected only once. In total, the top ten clones hold around 20% of the sample.

The sample comes from a study of T cells in Graves' hyperthyroidism and ophthalmopathy (dated by TCRdb to 2018 to 2020). Concerning the study at large: Peripheral blood samples were taken at initial diagnosis, before any treatment was given. A discovery cohort of about 96 patients, 43 with Graves' ophthalmopathy and about 58 with stable Graves' hyperthyroidism, was used to find distinguishing TCR V-J signatures. Prospective prediction of ophthalmopathy was tested in an independent validation cohort of fewer than 20 hyperthyroidism patients and 17 patients who later progressed to ophthalmopathy. The 85 to 100 discovery patients were divided at random into training and test sets in a 7:3 ratio. In over five Graves' hyperthyroidism patients, the study also compared T-cell repertoires from thyroid tissue with T-cell repertoires from blood. Once sampling was done, hyperthyroidism patients were given methimazole at a starting dose of 30 mg daily, whereas ophthalmopathy patients were given high-dose intravenous methylprednisolone. TCR Vbeta CDR3 sequencing of 135 peripheral blood samples (over 40 ophthalmopathy, 75 hyperthyroidism and some 17 progressor patients) is reported in the paper.

Spanning cysteine to phenylalanine, the CDR3 consists of 14 amino acids. Only the CDR3 DNA is retained, 42 bases long and in frame from the first base. CDR1 and CDR2 are read off the germline V gene (reference sequence) as SEHNR and FQNEAQ. V loses 5 bases at its end and J loses 4 bases; junction bases beyond the gene matches: 3. Hyperthyroidism patients were newly diagnosed, had a disease duration of under 2 months, and were aged 18 to 65 years. Exclusion was applied to patients with uncontrolled infections, other autoimmune diseases, pregnancy or lactation. Diagnoses were based on clinical symptoms, serum thyroxine and TRAb, thyroid ultrasound and orbital computed tomography. Blood from progressor patients was drawn when they were first diagnosed with hyperthyroidism, before any ophthalmopathy symptoms appeared. Ficoll-Paque density gradient centrifugation was used to isolate PBMCs from approximately 11 ml of fresh peripheral blood. Progressor patients were defined as those initially diagnosed with Graves' hyperthyroidism in whom ophthalmopathy developed during follow-up. Trizol reagent was used to extract total RNA, and RNA quality was then checked on an Agilent 2100 Bioanalyzer.

Findings and caveats that apply to the study as a whole: In cross-validation, a model built on a 13 V-J signature told ophthalmopathy apart from stable hyperthyroidism with just under 90% sensitivity and around 83% specificity, and in testing the same model reached 80%/75%. No statistical method was used to set the sample size in advance, and investigators knew the group allocation. Most expanded thyroid clonotypes (frequency above 0.001) were also found in blood, which suggests that blood repertoires may mirror thyroid immune responses. During validation, the model predicted progression to ophthalmopathy a median of around 6 months ahead of onset, with almost 71% sensitivity and 72% to 80% specificity.

In this chain, TRBV7-9 is recombined with TRBJ1-5, with 9 middle bases fitting TRBD1. The receptor was isolated from a man aged 25-45 years with Graves' hyperthyroidism that later progressed to Graves' ophthalmopathy. The specimen was blood. This receptor has the CDR3 CASSRTGENQPQHF. The nucleotides are TGTGCCAGCAGCCGGACAGGGGAAAATCAGCCCCAGCATTTT.